Shown below are 24 T cell receptor beta chains from a single sample sequenced in a study of cytomegalovirus exposure and HLA in healthy donors. Vbeta (60) and Jbeta (13) primers were used in the PCR. Using immunoSEQ multiplex PCR, the repertoire was profiled, and TCRdb retains in-frame clones only, with some absent. The sample has some 180,000 clones; 78% are singletons. Sequenced material: PBMCs. The receptors were sampled from a female donor in good health and CMV-seronegative.

J is TRBJ2-4 and V is TRBV11-3; perhaps TRBD2 as D (7 bases). Germline V gene lookup returns CDR1 SGHNT and CDR2 YENEEA. V gave up 5 bases and J gave up 0 bases, with 8 bases separating them. The CDR3 is 14 amino acids. CDR3 DNA: TGTGCCAGCAGCAGGGGGGGAGCCAAAAACATTCAGTACTTC. Protein: CASSRGGAKNIQYF.

This sequence joins TRBV7-6 and TRBJ2-3; a weak D match, TRBD1 (6 bases). Trimming removed 4 bases at V and 4 bases at J, with 21 bases between. Germline CDR1 is SGHVS and CDR2 is FNYEAQ. CDR3 size: 17 residues. CDR3 region: CASSSKGHPVNPDTQYF. The CDR3 DNA reads as TGTGCCAGCAGCTCAAAGGGACACCCGGTAAACCCAGATACGCAGTATTTT.

The rearrangement joins TRBV7-8 to TRBJ1-3; the D is unclear. The CDR3 consists of 15 residues. V shed 4 bases and J shed 0 bases, with 10 bases lying between them. The germline V gene encodes CDR1 SGHVS and CDR2 FQNEAQ. As DNA, the CDR3 is TGTGCCAGCAGCTCCTACCAAGTCTCTGGAAACACCATATATTTT. It is translated as CASSSYQVSGNTIYF.

The V gene is TRBV28, the J gene TRBJ2-3, with 10 bases identical to TRBD2. The CDR3 is made up of 13 amino acids. V lost 5 bases, J lost 6 bases, and 2 bases stayed unmatched. Germline CDR1 and CDR2: MDHEN and SYDVKM. The CDR3 loop reads CASSPLAGDTQYF. CDR3 DNA sequence: TGTGCCAGCAGTCCACTAGCGGGGGATACGCAGTATTTT.

The V call is TRBV5-1, the J call TRBJ2-2, with D maybe TRBD2 (7 bases). CDR3 length: 11 residues. V was cut by 6 bases and J by 13 bases, with 13 bases left in between. Germline CDR1 and CDR2: SGHRS and YFSETQ. The CDR3 sequence: CASTAGAWLFF. The CDR3 DNA reads TGCGCCAGCACCGCGGGGGCTTGGCTGTTTTTT.

On this clone: At one end the junction does not follow the germline gene, possibly because of a read error. The gene calls are TRBV4-3 and TRBJ1-2; no firm D call. CDR3 length equals 15 residues. Looked up from germline, CDR1 is LGHNA and CDR2 is YSLEER. The chain's CDR3 is CASSQESASNYGYAF. The CDR3 bases are TGCGCCAGCAGCCAAGAGTCAGCCAGTAACTATGGCTACGCCTTC.

This chain links TRBV28 with TRBJ1-5; TRBD1 matches 7 bases. J gave up 15 bases and V 6 bases, and 23 bases lay outside the gene matches. CDR1 and CDR2 from the germline V gene are MDHEN and SYDVKM. The CDR3 has 16 amino acids. The CDR3 loop is CASRVTPPGSPGGRHF. The CDR3 nucleotides read TGTGCCAGCAGGGTTACCCCCCCTGGATCTCCAGGGGGGAGGCATTTT.

The V and J genes are TRBV9 and TRBJ1-2; 7 bases are shared with TRBD1. This CDR3 has 14 residues. Trimming removed 1 base from V and 2 bases from J; junction bases left unmatched: 2. Germline-derived CDR1 and CDR2 are SGDLS and YYNGEE. CDR3 DNA sequence: TGTGCCAGCAGCGTACGACAGGGAAACTATGGCTACACCTTC. It yields the protein CASSVRQGNYGYTF. Full variable domain (remainder filled in from reference TRBV9 and TRBJ1-2): DSGVTQTPKHLITATGQRVTLRCSPRSGDLSVYWYQQSLDQGLQFLIQYYNGEERAKGNILERFSAQQFPDLHSELNLSSLELGDSALYFCASSVRQGNYGYTFGSGTRLTVV.

The chain carries TRBV6-6 and TRBJ2-1, with D possibly TRBD2 on 5 matching bases. V was clipped by 4 bases and J by 3 bases, with 7 bases between them. Germline CDR1 and CDR2: MNHNY and SVGAGI (reference sequence). This CDR3 is built from 13 residues. For the CDR3, the DNA is TGTGCCAGCAGTTCCCGGGACTACAATGAGCAGTTCTTC. It codes for CASSSRDYNEQFF.

The V gene is TRBV25-1, the J gene TRBJ2-2; D is possibly TRBD2 (5 bases). V was pared by 3 bases and J by 4 bases, with 18 bases between. CDR1 is MGHDK, CDR2 SYGVNS, per germline. The CDR3 sequence is 17 residues long. The CDR3 coding sequence is TGTGCCAGCAGTGACCCGGGGTTGGGCAGCGTCACCGGGGAGCTGTTTTTT. Amino acids: CASSDPGLGSVTGELFF.

This clone was counted between two and nine times. The chain joins TRBV13 to TRBJ1-2, with 10 bases aligning to TRBD1. The CDR3 has 15 amino acids. Germline lookup yields CDR1 PRHDT and CDR2 FYEKMQ (reference sequence). The V and J ends lost 2 bases and 7 bases, in that order; junction bases with no gene match: 7. CDR3 residues: CASSLRRQGAGGYTF. CDR3 sequence (DNA): TGTGCCAGCAGCTTAAGGAGACAGGGGGCGGGTGGCTACACCTTC.

The CDR3 sequence: CASSRNAGANQPQHF. The CDR3 DNA follows: TGCGCCAGCAGCCGGAACGCAGGGGCAAATCAGCCCCAGCATTTT. The chain couples TRBV4-1 to TRBJ1-5; perhaps TRBD1 as D (6 bases). V was pared by 4 bases and J by 4 bases, with 14 bases between. The CDR3 totals 15 residues. The germline CDR1 and CDR2 sequences are MGHRA and YSYEKL.

Points on this clone: The junction shows a germline mismatch at one end, possibly a read error. The gene calls are TRBV2 and TRBJ2-7; D is unclear. This CDR3 has 13 residues. Germline V gene sequence: CDR1 SNHLY, CDR2 FYNNEI. Here the CDR3 DNA reads TGTGCCAGCAGTGAGGCGGTCCCCTACGGGCAGTACTTC. Translated: CASSEAVPYGQYF.

This clone turned up a few times. This chain links TRBV11-2 with TRBJ2-7; 8 nucleotides align to TRBD1. The germline gives CDR1 SGHAT, CDR2 FQNNGV. The CDR3 is 15 amino acids. J was trimmed by 4 bases and V by 5 bases; bases with no gene match: 10. The CDR3 nucleotides are TGTGCCAGCAGCGCGTACAGGGGGGTCTTTTACGAGCAGTACTTC. This sequence encodes CASSAYRGVFYEQYF.

This sequence joins TRBV5-1 and TRBJ1-1; tentative D call: TRBD1 (6 bases). Germline values: CDR1 SGHRS, CDR2 YFSETQ. The V gene lost 2 bases and the J gene lost 1 base, with 15 bases spanning the gap. CDR3 length: 16 residues. The CDR3 loop reads CASSFTGQFPNTEAFF. CDR3 DNA sequence: TGCGCCAGCAGCTTTACAGGGCAATTCCCGAACACTGAAGCTTTCTTT.

The chain links TRBV7-9 to TRBJ2-1; 9 positions match TRBD2. Germline CDR1 and CDR2: SEHNR and FQNEAQ (reference sequence). The V and J ends lost 1 base and 4 bases, in that order; junction bases with no gene match: 2. The CDR3 runs 15 residues. The CDR3 DNA reads TGTGCCAGCAGCTTAGGGACTAGCGTTTACAATGAGCAGTTCTTC. It translates to CASSLGTSVYNEQFF.

This chain links TRBV27 with TRBJ1-2, with D perhaps matching TRBD1 (5 bases). Germline V gives CDR1 MNHEY, CDR2 SMNVEV (reference sequence). Trimming removed 2 bases from V and 2 bases from J, with 9 bases in between. This CDR3 is built from 14 residues. For the CDR3, the DNA is TGTGCCAGCAGTTTAGTACGGGGGAACTATGGCTACACCTTC. Amino acid sequence: CASSLVRGNYGYTF.

The V call is TRBV19, the J call TRBJ2-1; perhaps TRBD2 as D (5 bases). This CDR3 has 15 residues. V gave up 3 bases and J gave up 2 bases, with 11 bases separating them. CDR1 and CDR2 from the germline V gene are LNHDA and SQIVND (reference sequence). The CDR3 protein is CASSIKSGPYNEQFF. CDR3 DNA sequence: TGTGCCAGTAGTATCAAGAGCGGTCCCTACAATGAGCAGTTCTTC. Full variable domain (remainder filled in from reference TRBV19 and TRBJ2-1): DGGITQSPKYLFRKEGQNVTLSCEQNLNHDAMYWYRQDPGQGLRLIYYSQIVNDFQKGDIAEGYSVSREKKESFPLTVTSAQKNPTAFYLCASSIKSGPYNEQFFGPGTRLTVL.

The V and J genes are TRBV7-9 and TRBJ2-7; D is possibly TRBD2 (6 bases). This CDR3 comprises 15 residues. Germline lookup yields CDR1 SEHNR and CDR2 FQNEAQ (reference sequence). V was trimmed by 7 bases and J by 0 bases, leaving 16 bases between them. CDR3 protein: CASTPRDWNSYEQYF. DNA of the CDR3: TGTGCCAGCACCCCCCGGGACTGGAACTCCTACGAGCAGTACTTC.

The chain couples TRBV5-5 to TRBJ2-1, with a tentative D call TRBD1 (5 bases). The V gene's germline CDR1 is SGHKS and CDR2 YYEKEE (reference sequence). Trimming pared 1 base from V and 5 bases from J, leaving 7 bases between. The CDR3 consists of 13 residues. DNA for the CDR3: TGTGCCAGCAGCTTGCCAGGGAACAATGAGCAGTTCTTC. Residues: CASSLPGNNEQFF.

The CDR3 bases are TGTGCCAGCAGCTTAGGAAGGCTAGCTGGGGAGACCCAGTACTTC. Translating gives CASSLGRLAGETQYF. The J gene is TRBJ2-5, the V gene TRBV11-2, with D maybe TRBD2 (5 bases). Trimming pared 1 base from V and 5 bases from J, leaving 14 bases between. From germline, CDR1 is SGHAT and CDR2 FQNNGV. The length of the CDR3 is 15 residues.

The CDR3 DNA reads as TGTGCCAGCAGCCAAACCGGACAGGGACGGGGCTCAGATACGCAGTATTTT. Amino acids: CASSQTGQGRGSDTQYF. The chain is built from TRBV7-2 and TRBJ2-3; 8 bases align to TRBD1. The germline CDR1 and CDR2 sequences are SGHTA and FQGNSA. The CDR3 has 17 amino acids. V trimming: 5 bases; J trimming: 4 bases; junction bases outside the gene matches: 14.

The V call is TRBV4-1, the J call TRBJ2-1; 8 nucleotides agree with TRBD2. The germline V gene encodes CDR1 MGHRA and CDR2 YSYEKL. The CDR3 runs 16 residues. J lost 3 bases, V lost 0 bases, and 4 bases had no gene match. The CDR3: CASSQEGGLDYNEQFF. In nucleotides, the CDR3 is TGCGCCAGCAGCCAAGAAGGGGGACTAGACTACAATGAGCAGTTCTTC.

The rearrangement links TRBV29-1 to TRBJ2-7; TRBD1 aligns across 10 bases. Germline V gene lookup returns CDR1 SQVTM and CDR2 ANQGSEA. With V trimmed by 6 bases and J by 6 bases, 8 bases remained unmatched. The CDR3 runs 13 residues. The CDR3 nucleotides are TGCAGCGTCCTTCCCGGGACAGGGGCCGAGCAGTACTTC. Amino acid sequence: CSVLPGTGAEQYF.